The clone carrying this T cell receptor (beta chain) has at least ten counts. Its antigen is still unknown. The data were taken from a study of CD8 T cells in ankylosing spondylitis. General study findings and limits: Characteristic of ankylosing spondylitis blood, it appeared, was a TCR beta motif comprising 7 to 9 highly homologous variants.

TCRdb reprocessed the 5' RACE reads via MiXCR and lists one record per CDR3 protein. This table has approximately 440,000 distinct CDR3 sequences, more than 15% appearing once. The V end lost 4 bases, the J end lost 5 bases, and 11 bases lay between the germline ends. This CDR3 has 14 residues. Material for sequencing was blood, either unsorted or a sorted T cell fraction (not recorded which). This TCR derives from a male donor with ankylosing spondylitis. The V gene is TRBV12-3 or TRBV12-4, the J gene TRBJ1-4; D is perhaps TRBD1 (5 bases). The DNA for the CDR3 is TGTGCCAGCAGTTCTCTGGGGGGGAATGAAAAACTGTTTTTT. Translated: CASSSLGGNEKLFF.